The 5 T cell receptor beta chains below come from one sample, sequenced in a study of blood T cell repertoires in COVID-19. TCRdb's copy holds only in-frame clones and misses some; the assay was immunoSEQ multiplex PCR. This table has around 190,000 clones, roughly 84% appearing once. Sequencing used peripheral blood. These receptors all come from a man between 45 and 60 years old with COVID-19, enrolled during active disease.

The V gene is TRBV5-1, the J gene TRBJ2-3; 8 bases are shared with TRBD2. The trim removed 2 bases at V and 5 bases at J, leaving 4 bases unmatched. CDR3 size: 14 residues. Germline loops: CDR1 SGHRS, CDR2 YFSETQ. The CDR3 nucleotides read TGCGCCAGCAGCTTTTATACTAGCGGAGATACGCAGTATTTT. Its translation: CASSFYTSGDTQYF.

CDR3 sequence reads: CASSAGQMNTEAFF. The CDR3 nucleotides are TGCGCCAGCAGCGCGGGACAGATGAACACTGAAGCTTTCTTT. This chain links TRBV5-1 with TRBJ1-1; the match to TRBD1 covers 7 bases. V was clipped by 4 bases and J by 0 bases; unmatched bases: 3. Germline CDR1 SGHRS, CDR2 YFSETQ. There are 14 residues in the CDR3.

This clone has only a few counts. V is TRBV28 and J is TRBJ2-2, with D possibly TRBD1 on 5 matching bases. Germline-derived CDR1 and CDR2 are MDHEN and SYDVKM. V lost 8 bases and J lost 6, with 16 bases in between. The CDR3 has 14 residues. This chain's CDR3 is CASLLGEGAGELFF. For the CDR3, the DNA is TGTGCCAGCTTACTGGGTGAAGGGGCCGGGGAGCTGTTTTTT.

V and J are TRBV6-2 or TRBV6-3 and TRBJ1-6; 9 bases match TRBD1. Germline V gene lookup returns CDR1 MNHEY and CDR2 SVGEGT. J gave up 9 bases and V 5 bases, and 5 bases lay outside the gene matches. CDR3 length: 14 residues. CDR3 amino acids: CASSRTGVTSPLHF. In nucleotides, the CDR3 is TGTGCCAGCAGTCGGACAGGGGTTACTTCACCCCTCCACTTT.

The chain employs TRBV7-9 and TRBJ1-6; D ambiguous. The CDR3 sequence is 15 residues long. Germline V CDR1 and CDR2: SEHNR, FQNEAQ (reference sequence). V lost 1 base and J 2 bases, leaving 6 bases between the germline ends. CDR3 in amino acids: CASSLDSAYNSPLHF. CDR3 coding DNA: TGTGCCAGCAGCTTAGACAGTGCCTATAATTCACCCCTCCACTTT.